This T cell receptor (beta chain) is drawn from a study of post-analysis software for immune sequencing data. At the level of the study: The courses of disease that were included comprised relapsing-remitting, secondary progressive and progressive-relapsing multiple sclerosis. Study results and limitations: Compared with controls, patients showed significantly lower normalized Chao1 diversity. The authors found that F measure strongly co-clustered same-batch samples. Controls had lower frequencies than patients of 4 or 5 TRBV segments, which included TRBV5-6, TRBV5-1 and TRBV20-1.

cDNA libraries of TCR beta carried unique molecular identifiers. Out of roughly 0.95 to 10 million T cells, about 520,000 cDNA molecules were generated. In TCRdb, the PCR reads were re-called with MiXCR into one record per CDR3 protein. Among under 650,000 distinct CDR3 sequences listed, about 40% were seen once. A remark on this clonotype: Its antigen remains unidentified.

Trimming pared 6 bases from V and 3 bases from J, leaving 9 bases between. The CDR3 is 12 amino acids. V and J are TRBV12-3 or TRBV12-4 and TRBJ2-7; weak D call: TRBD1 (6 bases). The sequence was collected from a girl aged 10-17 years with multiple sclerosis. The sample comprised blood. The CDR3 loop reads CASSGDIYEQYF. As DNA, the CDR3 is TGTGCCAGCAGCGGGGACATCTACGAGCAGTACTTC.